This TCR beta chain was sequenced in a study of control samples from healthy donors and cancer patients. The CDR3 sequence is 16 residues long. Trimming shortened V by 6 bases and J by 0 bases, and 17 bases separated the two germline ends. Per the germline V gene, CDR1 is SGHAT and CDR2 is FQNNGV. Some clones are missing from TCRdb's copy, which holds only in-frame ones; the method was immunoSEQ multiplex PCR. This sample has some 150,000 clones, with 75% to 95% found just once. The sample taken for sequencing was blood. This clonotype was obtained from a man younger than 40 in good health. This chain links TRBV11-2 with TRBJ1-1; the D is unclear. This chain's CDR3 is CASSFGRSPMNTEAFF. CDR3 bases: TGTGCCAGCAGTTTTGGGCGTTCCCCGATGAACACTGAAGCTTTCTTT.